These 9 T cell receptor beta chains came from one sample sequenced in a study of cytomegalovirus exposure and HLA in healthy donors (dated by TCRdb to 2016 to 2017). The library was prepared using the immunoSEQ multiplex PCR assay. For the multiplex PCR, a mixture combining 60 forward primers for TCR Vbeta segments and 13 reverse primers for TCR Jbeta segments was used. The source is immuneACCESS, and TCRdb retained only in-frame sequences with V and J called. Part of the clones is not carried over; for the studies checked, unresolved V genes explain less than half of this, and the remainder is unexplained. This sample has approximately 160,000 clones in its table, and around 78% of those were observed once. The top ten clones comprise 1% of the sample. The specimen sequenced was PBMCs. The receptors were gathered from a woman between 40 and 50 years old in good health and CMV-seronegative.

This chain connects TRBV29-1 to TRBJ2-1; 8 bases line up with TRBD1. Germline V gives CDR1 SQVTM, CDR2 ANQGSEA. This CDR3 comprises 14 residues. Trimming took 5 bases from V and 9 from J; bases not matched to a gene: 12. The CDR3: CSVTVGQGSGEQFF. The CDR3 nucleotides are TGCAGCGTTACCGTAGGACAGGGTAGTGGTGAGCAGTTCTTC.

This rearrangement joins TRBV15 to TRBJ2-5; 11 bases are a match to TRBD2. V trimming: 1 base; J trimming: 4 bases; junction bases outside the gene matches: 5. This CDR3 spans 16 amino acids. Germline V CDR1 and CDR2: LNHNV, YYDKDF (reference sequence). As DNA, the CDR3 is TGTGCCACCAGCAGAGTTGGGACTAGCGGTCGAGAGACCCAGTACTTC. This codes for CATSRVGTSGRETQYF.

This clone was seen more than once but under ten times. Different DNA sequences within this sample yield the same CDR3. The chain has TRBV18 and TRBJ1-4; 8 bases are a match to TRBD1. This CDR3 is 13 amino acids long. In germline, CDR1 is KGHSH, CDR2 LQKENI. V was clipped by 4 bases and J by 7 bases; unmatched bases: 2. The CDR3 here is CASSQGQGEKLFF. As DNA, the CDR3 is TGTGCCAGCTCACAAGGACAGGGTGAAAAACTGTTTTTT.

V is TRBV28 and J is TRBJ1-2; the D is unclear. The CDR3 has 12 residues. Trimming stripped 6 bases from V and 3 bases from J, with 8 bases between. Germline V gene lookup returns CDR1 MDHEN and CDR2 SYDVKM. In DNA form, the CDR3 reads TGTGCCAGCAGCTTCACAGACTATGGCTACACCTTC. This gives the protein CASSFTDYGYTF.

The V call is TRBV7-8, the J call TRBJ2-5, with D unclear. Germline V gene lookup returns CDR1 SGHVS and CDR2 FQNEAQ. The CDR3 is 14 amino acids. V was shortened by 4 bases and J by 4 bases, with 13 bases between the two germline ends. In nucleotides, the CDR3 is TGTGCCAGCAGCTACGTCACGGTTGGAGAGACCCAGTACTTC. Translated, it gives CASSYVTVGETQYF.

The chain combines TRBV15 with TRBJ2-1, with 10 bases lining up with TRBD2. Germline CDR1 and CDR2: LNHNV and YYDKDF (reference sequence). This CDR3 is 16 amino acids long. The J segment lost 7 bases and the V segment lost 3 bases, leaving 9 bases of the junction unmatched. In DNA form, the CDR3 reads TGTGCCACCAGCAGGGGGGCTAGCGGGAGTTTGAATGAGCAGTTCTTC. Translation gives CATSRGASGSLNEQFF.

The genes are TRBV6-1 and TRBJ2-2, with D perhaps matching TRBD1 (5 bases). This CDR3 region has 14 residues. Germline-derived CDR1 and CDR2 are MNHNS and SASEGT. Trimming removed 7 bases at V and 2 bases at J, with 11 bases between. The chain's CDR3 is CASITGQNTGELFF. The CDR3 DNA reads TGTGCCAGCATAACAGGACAAAACACCGGGGAGCTGTTTTTT.

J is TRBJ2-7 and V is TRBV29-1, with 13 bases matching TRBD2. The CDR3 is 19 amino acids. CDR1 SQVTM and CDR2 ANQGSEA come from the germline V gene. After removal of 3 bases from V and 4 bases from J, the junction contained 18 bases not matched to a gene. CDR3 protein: CSVEGTGEGTSGILYEQYF. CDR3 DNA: TGCAGCGTTGAGGGGACAGGGGAGGGGACTAGCGGGATACTTTACGAGCAGTACTTC.

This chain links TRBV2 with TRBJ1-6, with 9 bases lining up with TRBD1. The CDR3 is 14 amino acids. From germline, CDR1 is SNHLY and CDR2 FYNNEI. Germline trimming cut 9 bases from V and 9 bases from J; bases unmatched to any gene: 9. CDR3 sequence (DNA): TGTGCCAGTAAGGGGGACAGGGATGTTTCACCCCTCCACTTT. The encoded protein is CASKGDRDVSPLHF.